These 21 T cell receptor beta chains came from one sample sequenced in a study of shared clonotypes between healthy human individuals. Method: immunoSEQ multiplex PCR; TCRdb's copy keeps in-frame clones and lacks some. This table holds a few hundred thousand clones, over 60% found once. The sequencing sample was made of PBMCs. The receptors originated from a woman in her forties in good health. Some clones in this sample may be carry-over from other donors' samples.

This rearrangement joins TRBV6-6 to TRBJ1-5; D is possibly TRBD1 (6 bases). There are 14 residues in the CDR3. The V gene lost 6 bases and the J gene lost 2 bases, with 11 bases spanning the gap. The germline V gene has CDR1 MNHNY and CDR2 SVGAGI (reference sequence). The CDR3 spells CASSRSGGNQPQHF. The CDR3 nucleotides are TGTGCCAGCAGCCGTTCAGGGGGCAATCAGCCCCAGCATTTT.

A note on this clone: This may be a read error: a much more frequent sequence differs by one nucleotide. This rearrangement joins TRBV28 to TRBJ2-1; TRBD1 is a possible D gene (6 bases). Germline V gene sequence: CDR1 MDHEN, CDR2 SYDVKM. This CDR3 is built from 15 residues. The CDR3 is CASSPSTGLDNERFF. The DNA of the CDR3 is TGTGCCAGCAGTCCCTCGACAGGCTTAGACAATGAGCGGTTCTTC.

This clone came up a few times. V gene TRBV4-1 combines with J gene TRBJ1-5, with D possibly matching TRBD1 (5 bases). V was shortened by 2 bases and J by 10 bases, with 18 bases between the two germline ends. Per the germline V gene, CDR1 is MGHRA and CDR2 is YSYEKL. This CDR3 spans 15 amino acids. CDR3 sequence reads: CASSQPGLPGLPQHF. CDR3 nucleotide sequence: TGCGCCAGCAGCCAACCCGGCCTCCCAGGGCTACCCCAGCATTTT.

With regard to this clone: Additional DNA sequences in this sample encode the identical CDR3. The chain has TRBV19 and TRBJ2-5, with 14 bases matching TRBD2. CDR3 length: 17 residues. V shed 3 bases and J 5 bases; nucleotides not matched to a gene: 8. Germline lookup yields CDR1 LNHDA and CDR2 SQIVND (reference sequence). CDR3: CASSMGLAGASGETQYF. The CDR3 bases are TGTGCCAGTAGTATGGGACTAGCGGGAGCCTCTGGTGAGACCCAGTACTTC.

To note about this clone: This sample also contains other DNA sequences that code for the same CDR3. This sequence joins TRBV5-1 and TRBJ2-2; D unresolved. Germline values: CDR1 SGHRS, CDR2 YFSETQ. V gave up 0 bases and J gave up 2 bases, with 5 bases separating them. The CDR3 covers 14 residues. CDR3 sequence: CASSLVPNTGELFF. CDR3 nucleotide sequence: TGCGCCAGCAGCTTGGTTCCTAACACCGGGGAGCTGTTTTTT.

The chain links TRBV2 to TRBJ2-5; D gene unclear. Deletions cut 7 bases from V and 1 base from J, with 13 bases between. The germline CDR1 and CDR2 sequences are SNHLY and FYNNEI. CDR3 length equals 14 residues. CDR3 residues: CASNRNAIQETQYF. CDR3 nucleotide sequence: TGTGCCAGCAACAGAAATGCCATCCAAGAGACCCAGTACTTC.

The gene calls are TRBV27 and TRBJ1-3; D not certain. Per the germline V gene, CDR1 is MNHEY and CDR2 is SMNVEV (reference sequence). Trimming left V 5 bases short and J 0 bases short, with 8 bases between. The CDR3 contains 14 residues. CDR3 sequence reads: CASSPRHSGNTIYF. The DNA for the CDR3 is TGTGCCAGCAGTCCCAGGCACTCTGGAAACACCATATATTTT.

Note on this clone: A far larger clone lies a single base away; this is likely a read error. This sample includes further DNA sequences coding for the same CDR3. The CDR3, as DNA: TGCAGCGTCTCGACCAGCGGGTCGTACGAGCAGTACTTC. It codes for CSVSTSGSYEQYF. The chain is built from TRBV29-1 and TRBJ2-5, with D possibly matching TRBD2 (6 bases). The better agreement between TRBJ2-7 and the DNA end casts doubt on the J call. The CDR3 has 13 amino acids. Germline V gene lookup returns CDR1 SQVTM and CDR2 ANQGSEA.

This chain uses TRBV13 with TRBJ2-1, with 9 bases aligning to TRBD2. J lost 2 bases, V lost 5 bases, and 7 bases had no gene match. CDR1 is PRHDT, CDR2 FYEKMQ, per germline (reference sequence). This CDR3 spans 16 amino acids. The CDR3 sequence: CASSLLAGKAYNEQFF. The CDR3 nucleotides are TGTGCCAGCAGCCTCCTAGCGGGGAAAGCCTACAATGAGCAGTTCTTC. Full variable domain (rest looked up from reference TRBV13 and TRBJ2-1): AAGVIQSPRHLIKEKRETATLKCYPIPRHDTVYWYQQGPGQDPQFLISFYEKMQSDKGSIPDRFSAQQFSDYHSELNMSSLELGDSALYFCASSLLAGKAYNEQFFGPGTRLTVL.

The gene calls are TRBV30 and TRBJ2-5, with 7 positions matching TRBD1. The CDR3 has 13 amino acids. V trimming: 1 base; J trimming: 1 base; junction bases outside the gene matches: 0. Germline loops: CDR1 GTSNPN, CDR2 SVGIG (reference sequence). CDR3 residues: CAWSEGAQETQYF. Written as DNA, the CDR3 is TGTGCCTGGAGTGAGGGGGCCCAAGAGACCCAGTACTTC. Full variable domain (remainder filled in from reference TRBV30 and TRBJ2-5): SQTIHQWPATLVQPVGSPLSLECTVEGTSNPNLYWYRQAAGRGLQLLFYSVGIGQISSEVPQNLSASRPQDRQFILSSKKLLLSDSGFYLCAWSEGAQETQYFGPGTRLLVL.

V gene TRBV4-3 combines with J gene TRBJ2-5; no reliable D call. This CDR3 contains 17 residues. V lost 6 bases to trimming and J lost 5 bases, with 25 bases between them. CDR1 is LGHNA and CDR2 is YSLEER in the germline V gene. In nucleotides, the CDR3 is TGCGCCAGCAGTGAAACCGCCATGATCATCGTCGACGAGACCCAGTACTTC. Its translation: CASSETAMIIVDETQYF.

V is TRBV19 and J is TRBJ2-2, with D possibly being TRBD2 (5 bases). The CDR3 has 13 residues. The V and J ends lost 3 bases and 5 bases respectively, with 7 bases between them. Germline V CDR1 and CDR2: LNHDA, SQIVND (reference sequence). The CDR3 region has the DNA TGTGCCAGTAGTATGATAGCGACCGGGGAGCTGTTTTTT. Encoded protein: CASSMIATGELFF. Full variable domain (rest looked up from reference TRBV19 and TRBJ2-2): DGGITQSPKYLFRKEGQNVTLSCEQNLNHDAMYWYRQDPGQGLRLIYYSQIVNDFQKGDIAEGYSVSREKKESFPLTVTSAQKNPTAFYLCASSMIATGELFFGEGSRLTVL.

With regard to this clone: A read error is possible here, since a much larger clone lies one base away. Other DNA sequences within the sample encode an identical CDR3. The genes are TRBV19 and TRBJ1-5, with unresolved D. CDR1 LNHDA and CDR2 SQIVND come from the germline V gene (reference sequence). V was pared by 3 bases and J by 9 bases, with 15 bases between. CDR3 length: 14 residues. CDR3 residues: CASSMDRPRRPQHF. CDR3 bases: TGTGCCAGTAGTATGGATCGGCCCAGACGGCCCCAGCATTTT.

The genes are TRBV5-4 and TRBJ1-1, with TRBD1 matching 7 bases. V was clipped by 3 bases and J by 0 bases; unmatched bases: 5. The length of the CDR3 is 15 residues. Germline V gene sequence: CDR1 SGHNT, CDR2 YYREEE (reference sequence). The CDR3 DNA reads as TGTGCCAGCAGCTCCCCGACAGGGCTGAACACTGAAGCTTTCTTT. Its protein product is CASSSPTGLNTEAFF.

V is TRBV7-9 and J is TRBJ2-2, with 8 bases fitting TRBD2. V gave up 8 bases and J gave up 7 bases; unmatched junction bases: 6. The CDR3 sequence is 13 residues long. The germline V gene encodes CDR1 SEHNR and CDR2 FQNEAQ (reference sequence). The CDR3 region has the DNA TGTGCCAGCCGCATACGGGAGGGCGGGGAGCTGTTTTTT. This codes for CASRIREGGELFF.

V usage is TRBV11-2 and J usage is TRBJ2-2, with unresolved D. CDR1 is SGHAT and CDR2 is FQNNGV in the germline V gene. The CDR3 totals 15 residues. Trimming shortened V by 1 base and J by 4 bases, and 10 bases separated the two germline ends. In nucleotides, the CDR3 is TGTGCCAGCAGCTTAGTCAGGTTGGGCACCGGGGAGCTGTTTTTT. Translated: CASSLVRLGTGELFF.

The chain employs TRBV10-3 and TRBJ2-7; D is uncertain. This CDR3 contains 14 residues. Germline CDR1 reads ENHRY; CDR2 reads SYGVKD. Trimming left V 6 bases short and J 2 bases short, with 14 bases between. CDR3 region: CAISPRQDAYEQYF. The CDR3 DNA reads TGTGCCATCAGCCCAAGGCAGGACGCCTACGAGCAGTACTTC.

V is TRBV18 and J is TRBJ2-1; D possibly corresponds to TRBD1 (5 bases). The germline CDR1 and CDR2 sequences are KGHSH and LQKENI. V lost 2 bases, J lost 1 base, and 21 bases lay in between. This CDR3 spans 19 amino acids. The CDR3 loop reads CASSPIGWAGSESYNEQFF. DNA for the CDR3: TGTGCCAGCTCACCAATTGGTTGGGCAGGGTCGGAATCCTACAATGAGCAGTTCTTC.

The chain employs TRBV28 and TRBJ1-4; D uncertain. CDR1 is MDHEN and CDR2 is SYDVKM in the germline V gene. The CDR3 extends over 13 amino acids. Trimming shortened V by 8 bases and J by 7 bases, and 14 bases separated the two germline ends. This CDR3 reads CASGAMNREKLFF. Here the CDR3 DNA reads TGTGCCAGCGGAGCGATGAATCGTGAAAAACTGTTTTTT.

This clone came up once. The CDR3 here is CASSPRGTGGNTIYF. Written as DNA, the CDR3 is TGTGCCAGCAGCCCCAGGGGGACTGGAGGAAACACCATATATTTT. The chain joins TRBV7-9 to TRBJ1-3; 7 bases are shared with TRBD1. The trim removed 5 bases at V and 4 bases at J, leaving 8 bases unmatched. From germline, CDR1 is SEHNR and CDR2 FQNEAQ (reference sequence). The CDR3 sequence is 15 residues long.

This chain connects TRBV30 to TRBJ2-7; tentative D call: TRBD2 (6 bases). V was clipped by 4 bases and J by 5 bases, with 12 bases between them. The V gene's germline CDR1 is GTSNPN and CDR2 SVGIG (reference sequence). This CDR3 contains 12 residues. In DNA form, the CDR3 reads TGTGCCTGGAAGGTCAGGGAGGACGAGCAGTACTTC. Encoded protein: CAWKVREDEQYF.